Sequencing of this TCR beta chain was carried out in a study of regulatory T cells in long-lasting Graves disease (dated by TCRdb to the early 2020s). Notes on the research overall: Newly diagnosed Graves' disease patients had taken antithyroid drugs for less than 3 months. A total of 33 samples underwent TCR sequencing, from some 13 patients with persistent Graves' disease and about 20 patients with newly diagnosed Graves' disease. Peripheral blood TCR sequencing and RNA sequencing compared persistent Graves' disease patients with newly diagnosed Graves' disease patients. The study took place in China and was registered as a clinical trial.

Explained via the paper, the time point label denotes: newly diagnosed GD, antithyroid drugs for less than 3 months. For both TCR sequencing and RNA sequencing, RNA was extracted from PBMCs using TRIzol. The diagnosis of Graves' disease followed American Thyroid Association guidelines. Patients were recruited from an endocrinology department in Xi'an, China. Each patient gave roughly 10 milliliters of peripheral blood, collected in an EDTA anticoagulant tube. Ficoll Paque Plus density gradient separation was used to isolate PBMCs, and no further T cell sorting was performed. An Agilent 2100 Bioanalyzer and agarose gel were used to check RNA quality, and a NanoDrop 2000 was used to measure RNA concentration. This clonotype was counted many times. Its antigen is unknown. Base qualities are not recorded, but no much larger clone differs from it by a single base. Library construction relied on multiplex PCR. TCRdb records Illumina HiSeq 4000 as the sequencer. To build TCR beta libraries, CDR3 regions were amplified by Arm-PCR using iRepertoire HTBI primers. Gel purification was performed on PCR products prior to sequencing. Per the authors' processing: Gene usage analysis of CDR3 amino acid clonotypes relied on the 55 to 80 TRBV and around 14 TRBJ segments identified across samples. Filtered high-quality paired reads were merged into contigs using COPE and FqMerger. BLAST was used to align contigs to the IMGT TRBV, TRBD and TRBJ reference genes, and CDR3 was defined following IMGT. Highly expanded clones were defined as clonotypes with a frequency above 0.1%. Shannon entropy was used to measure repertoire diversity, and the Gini coefficient was used to measure V-J evenness. A clonotype found in more than one individual was treated as public. The public reads were run again by TCRdb, first through fastp at Q25 and then through MiXCR, and only productive beta chains were kept. Entries are consolidated by CDR3 protein sequence, retaining the most common genes and DNA. The V and J calls were determined by TCRdb, not by the authors. This sample lists 500,000 to 700,000 distinct CDR3 sequences; under 20% were detected once. Together, the top ten hold roughly 18% of the sample.

The study at large found these results: The small sample size was acknowledged by the authors as a limitation that may reduce accuracy. Sequencing and analysis were restricted to the TCR beta chain. Peripheral blood alone was examined, since thyroid tissue, which constituted the primary lesion, could not be accessed. More public clonotypes were shared among persistent patients (about 2,800) than among newly diagnosed patients (approximately 1,000). Preferential use of TRBV28, TRBJ1-2 and TRBJ2-5 was observed in persistent disease, whereas TRBV20-1 and TRBJ2-1 were favored in newly diagnosed disease. Compared with newly diagnosed patients, persistent Graves' disease patients had lower TCR Shannon entropy and fewer highly expanded clones, which suggests clonal expansion.

The germline V and J ends show losses of 7 bases and 0 bases respectively, and no gene match explains 3 bases of the junction. Reading from cysteine to phenylalanine, the CDR3 counts 15 amino acids. The only DNA kept is the CDR3, 45 bases in frame from the first base. These data were also reused for a study on T cells in Graves' hyperthyroidism and ophthalmopathy. Per that second paper: Graves' hyperthyroidism was defined as stable when no progression to ophthalmopathy occurred over 18 months of follow-up. Hyperthyroidism patients were aged 18 to 65 years and newly diagnosed, with disease duration of less than 2 months. Patients with uncontrolled infections, other autoimmune diseases, pregnancy or lactation were excluded. Diagnoses were based on clinical symptoms, serum thyroxine and TRAb, thyroid ultrasound and orbital computed tomography. The TCR CDR3 was subjected to a first round of RT-PCR using the HTBI primer set and the Qiagen OneStep RT-PCR kit. Blood samples also contained most of the expanded thyroid clonotypes (frequency above 0.001), which suggests that blood repertoires may reflect thyroid immune responses. In cross-validation, a model built on a 13 V-J signature told ophthalmopathy apart from stable hyperthyroidism with 85% to 90% sensitivity and about 81% specificity, and in testing the same model reached 80%/75%. During validation, the model predicted progression to ophthalmopathy a median of roughly 7.1 months ahead of onset, with around 65% sensitivity and almost 75% specificity. A discovery cohort of about a hundred patients, roughly 45 with Graves' ophthalmopathy and approximately 57 with stable Graves' hyperthyroidism, was used to find distinguishing TCR V-J signatures. Prospective prediction of ophthalmopathy was tested in an independent validation cohort consisting of some 18 hyperthyroidism patients and about 17 patients who later progressed to ophthalmopathy. For training and testing, the roughly 93 patients in the discovery cohort were randomly divided in a 7:3 ratio. Thyroid tissue and blood T-cell repertoires from more than 5 Graves' hyperthyroidism patients were also compared in the study. Once sampling was done, hyperthyroidism patients were given methimazole at a starting dose of 30 mg daily, whereas ophthalmopathy patients were given high-dose intravenous methylprednisolone. A second multiplex PCR round built the libraries, followed by size selection and purification. The libraries were sequenced on an Illumina HiSeq2000 using paired-end 100 bp reads. SOAPnuke was used to process the raw data, removing reads that contained adapters or uncalled bases, had a mean Phred below 15, or lacked an exact match to the constant primer or identifier. COPE v1.2.5 was used to merge the high-quality paired reads, and each unique nucleotide sequence was defined as a clonotype. MiTCR v1.1 was used to align clonotypes to the IMGT TRBV, TRBD and TRBJ reference segments. The analysis was restricted to V-J combinations with a frequency above 0.0001, which together covered over 99% of the repertoires. The TCS score was defined as the ratio of F50 (clonal expansion) to E x V (chaos), calculated using BLOSUM62-based TCRdist between CDR3 peptides within each V-J. Welch's t-statistics and random forest reduced around 520 V-J features to around 14, which were used in a naive Bayes classifier (R e1071). No statistical method was used to set the sample size in advance, and investigators knew the group allocation. According to the paper, TCR Vbeta CDR3 sequencing was carried out on around 140 peripheral blood samples, which came from 40 to 45 ophthalmopathy, under 85 hyperthyroidism and roughly 17 progressor patients.

This chain is built from TRBV12-3 or TRBV12-4 and TRBJ1-6, and 7 bases in between align with TRBD1. The material sequenced was peripheral blood mononuclear cells (PBMCs), taken at new diagnosis, from a patient treated with antithyroid drugs. The receptor's source is a woman in her thirties with Graves disease. Donor details come from another sample of the same person, matched by shared clones. The CDR3 here reads CASTRDSSYNSPLHF. The DNA is as follows: TGTGCCAGCACCCGGGACAGCTCCTATAATTCACCCCTCCACTTT.